Presented here are 2 T cell receptor beta chains from one specimen sequenced in a study of read filtering for tumor transcriptome and immune sequencing. This library used roughly 430 ng RNA and molecular barcoded adaptors spanning alpha/delta and beta/gamma chains. TCRdb fed the reads into MiXCR, producing one record per CDR3 protein. Here the sample spans around 25,000 distinct CDR3 sequences, roughly 23% being singletons. The sequencing sample was made of a population of CD138-negative cells sorted from bone marrow. The origin of the receptors is a donor at least 40 years old with multiple myeloma.

Comment on this clonotype: At one of its ends the junction is not consistent with the germline gene, which may arise from a read error. V gene TRBV7-2 combines with J gene TRBJ1-5; no clear D gene. The CDR3 runs to 15 residues. In germline, CDR1 is SGHTA, CDR2 FQGNSA. The CDR3: CASSLAYGKEQPQCF. CDR3 nucleotide sequence: TGTGCCAGCAGCTTAGCGTACGGGAAGGAACAGCCCCAGTGTTTT.

This clonotype has at least ten counts. V usage is TRBV18 and J usage is TRBJ1-5, with a tentative D call TRBD1 (5 bases). Trimming left V 1 base short and J 9 bases short, with 7 bases between. This CDR3 is built from 12 residues. The V gene's germline CDR1 is KGHSH and CDR2 LQKENI. CDR3 sequence reads: CASSPQGPPQHF. CDR3 in DNA: TGTGCCAGCTCACCACAGGGGCCGCCCCAGCATTTT.